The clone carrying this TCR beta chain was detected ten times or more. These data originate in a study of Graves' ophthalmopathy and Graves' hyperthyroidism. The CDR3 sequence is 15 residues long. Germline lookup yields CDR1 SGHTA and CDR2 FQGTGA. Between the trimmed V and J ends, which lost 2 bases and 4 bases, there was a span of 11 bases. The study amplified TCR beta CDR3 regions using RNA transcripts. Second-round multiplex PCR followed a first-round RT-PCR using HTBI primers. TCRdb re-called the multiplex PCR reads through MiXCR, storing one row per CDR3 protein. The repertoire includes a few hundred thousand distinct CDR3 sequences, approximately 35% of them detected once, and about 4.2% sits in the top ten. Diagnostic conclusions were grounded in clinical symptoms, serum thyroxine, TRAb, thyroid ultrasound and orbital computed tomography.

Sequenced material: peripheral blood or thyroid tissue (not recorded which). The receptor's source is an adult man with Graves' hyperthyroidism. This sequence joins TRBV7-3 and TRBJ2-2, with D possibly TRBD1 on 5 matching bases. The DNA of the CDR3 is TGTGCCAGCAGCTTAGGTGGGGCAAGCACCGGGGAGCTGTTTTTT. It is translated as CASSLGGASTGELFF.